The 23 T cell receptor beta chains reported below all come from one sample, sequenced in a study of shared clonotypes between healthy human individuals. Data came from immunoSEQ multiplex PCR; TCRdb stores just in-frame clones and leaves some out. Among fewer than 3 million clones listed, 92% were seen once. The sample comprised naive CD4+ T cells from PBMCs. Subset given: CD45RA+ positively selected. The receptors were gathered from a man younger than 35 in good health. Some clones in this sample may be carry-over from other donors' samples.

The chain recombines TRBV5-4 with TRBJ2-5; 7 bases align to TRBD1. V trimming: 4 bases; J trimming: 2 bases; junction bases outside the gene matches: 8. This CDR3 region has 15 residues. CDR1 and CDR2 (germline): SGHNT, YYREEE (reference sequence). This chain's CDR3 is CASSRGRQGQETQYF. CDR3 in DNA: TGTGCCAGCAGCCGGGGAAGACAGGGACAAGAGACCCAGTACTTC.

The table lists this clone with a count of one. Other nucleotide sequences from this sample produce the same CDR3. J is TRBJ1-4 and V is TRBV7-9; 9 nucleotides agree with TRBD1. The CDR3 sequence is 14 residues long. Germline lookup yields CDR1 SEHNR and CDR2 FQNEAQ (reference sequence). J was trimmed by 5 bases and V by 5 bases; bases with no gene match: 3. This chain's CDR3 is CASSPTGGNEKLFF. The CDR3 DNA sequence: TGTGCCAGCAGCCCGACAGGGGGAAATGAAAAACTGTTTTTT.

The gene calls are TRBV28 and TRBJ2-5; 9 positions agree with TRBD1. Germline lookup yields CDR1 MDHEN and CDR2 SYDVKM. This CDR3 spans 14 amino acids. J lost 5 bases, V lost 8 bases, and 9 bases had no gene match. The CDR3 bases are TGTGCCAGCGCCTCACAGGGGGCGCGGGAGACCCAGTACTTC. Its translation: CASASQGARETQYF.

The chain is built from TRBV7-2 and TRBJ2-1; no reliable D call. The V end was cut by 1 base, the J end by 4 bases, with 8 bases between. CDR1 is SGHTA, CDR2 FQGNSA, per germline. The CDR3 is made up of 14 amino acids. The CDR3 protein is CASSLVTRYNEQFF. CDR3 nucleotide sequence: TGTGCCAGCAGCTTAGTAACCAGGTACAATGAGCAGTTCTTC.

V and J are TRBV7-9 and TRBJ2-2; D might be TRBD1 (6 bases). Trimming removed 6 bases at V and 4 bases at J, with 15 bases between. Germline values: CDR1 SEHNR, CDR2 FQNEAQ (reference sequence). CDR3 length: 15 amino acids. The CDR3 coding sequence is TGTGCCAGCAGTCAACAGGGCCCGGGCACCGGGGAGCTGTTTTTT. Its translation is CASSQQGPGTGELFF.

J is TRBJ1-5 and V is TRBV30; 7 bases match TRBD1. The CDR3 totals 14 residues. Germline V gene sequence: CDR1 GTSNPN, CDR2 SVGIG (reference sequence). Losses at the gene ends were 3 bases for V and 2 bases for J; bases not matched to a gene: 4. CDR3 coding DNA: TGTGCCTGGAGGACAGGGCTTGGCAATCAGCCCCAGCATTTT. Its protein product is CAWRTGLGNQPQHF.

The CDR3 DNA sequence: TGTGCCAGCAGTGACCCCCCGGGACAGGCTAATAGCAATCAGCCCCAGCATTTT. Residues: CASSDPPGQANSNQPQHF. The chain links TRBV6-4 to TRBJ1-5, with 8 bases that match TRBD1. Per germline, CDR1 MRHNA and CDR2 SNTAGT. V dropped 2 bases and J dropped 0; count of bases not matched to a gene: 9. The CDR3 covers 18 residues.

This chain joins TRBV7-2 and TRBJ2-2, with 16 bases matching TRBD2. This CDR3 is built from 16 residues. In germline, CDR1 is SGHTA, CDR2 FQGNSA. V was clipped by 5 bases and J by 6 bases; unmatched bases: 3. CDR3 DNA sequence: TGTGCCAGCAGCCTGGGACTAGCGGGAGGGTCCGGGGAGCTGTTTTTT. Its protein is CASSLGLAGGSGELFF.

With respect to this clone: In the same sample, other DNA sequences code for this CDR3. V is TRBV7-2 and J is TRBJ1-4; D possibly corresponds to TRBD1 (5 bases). The CDR3 has 13 residues. CDR1 SGHTA and CDR2 FQGNSA come from the germline V gene. V lost 0 bases to trimming and J lost 7 bases, with 6 bases between them. CDR3 in amino acids: CASSLARGEKLFF. The DNA of the CDR3 is TGTGCCAGCAGCTTAGCGAGGGGTGAAAAACTGTTTTTT.

The V call is TRBV6-4, the J call TRBJ2-1; 8 bases agree with TRBD1. From germline, CDR1 is MRHNA and CDR2 SNTAGT. This CDR3 is 15 amino acids long. V shed 3 bases and J 2 bases; nucleotides not matched to a gene: 3. The CDR3 here is CASSERQGTYNEQFF. CDR3 sequence (DNA): TGTGCCAGCAGTGAGAGACAGGGGACCTACAATGAGCAGTTCTTC.

The V call is TRBV28, the J call TRBJ1-5; 8 bases align to TRBD1. The V and J ends lost 7 bases and 4 bases, in that order; junction bases with no gene match: 12. Germline V gene lookup returns CDR1 MDHEN and CDR2 SYDVKM. The CDR3 length is 16 residues. The chain's CDR3 is CASIGTGFTLNQPQHF. CDR3 nucleotides: TGTGCCAGCATCGGGACAGGCTTTACTTTGAATCAGCCCCAGCATTTT.

The rearrangement uses TRBV25-1 and TRBJ2-1; the match to TRBD2 covers 9 bases. The CDR3 runs to 17 residues. From germline, CDR1 is MGHDK and CDR2 SYGVNS. After removal of 1 base from V and 6 bases from J, the junction contained 10 bases not matched to a gene. CDR3 nucleotides: TGTGCCAGCAGTGAATCAAAACCCCGCGGGAGGGTCAATGAGCAGTTCTTC. The encoded protein is CASSESKPRGRVNEQFF.

The chain joins TRBV19 to TRBJ1-1, with 8 bases lining up with TRBD1. Trimming took 3 bases from V and 5 from J; bases not matched to a gene: 5. The CDR3 sequence is 14 residues long. Germline values: CDR1 LNHDA, CDR2 SQIVND (reference sequence). The CDR3 DNA reads TGTGCCAGTAGTATGCGACAGGGGCGGACTGAAGCTTTCTTT. Residues: CASSMRQGRTEAFF. Using reference TRBV19 and TRBJ1-1 for the parts outside the CDR3, the full variable domain is DGGITQSPKYLFRKEGQNVTLSCEQNLNHDAMYWYRQDPGQGLRLIYYSQIVNDFQKGDIAEGYSVSREKKESFPLTVTSAQKNPTAFYLCASSMRQGRTEAFFGQGTRLTVV.

This clone turned up a few times. This chain joins TRBV2 and TRBJ1-1, with 7 bases that match TRBD1. The CDR3 contains 12 residues. Germline CDR1 is SNHLY and CDR2 is FYNNEI. V was clipped by 3 bases and J by 6 bases; unmatched bases: 1. CDR3 bases: TGTGCCAGCAGTGACAGGGGGGCTGAAGCTTTCTTT. Translating it yields CASSDRGAEAFF. Variable domain in full (rest from reference TRBV2 and TRBJ1-1): EPEVTQTPSHQVTQMGQEVILRCVPISNHLYFYWYRQILGQKVEFLVSFYNNEISEKSEIFDDQFSVERPDGSNFTLKIRSTKLEDSAMYFCASSDRGAEAFFGQGTRLTVV.

This clone was observed a single time. The chain combines TRBV6-6 with TRBJ2-5, with TRBD2 identical over 10 bases. This CDR3 has 14 residues. With 11 bases clipped from V and 5 bases from J, the junction kept 11 bases outside the gene matches. Looked up from germline, CDR1 is MNHNY and CDR2 is SVGAGI (reference sequence). The chain's CDR3 is CAASTQREGETQYF. The CDR3 DNA reads as TGTGCCGCATCTACACAGCGGGAGGGGGAGACCCAGTACTTC.

Turning to this clone: The sample has other DNA sequences that encode this CDR3 too. This chain joins TRBV9 and TRBJ2-1, with 7 bases aligning to TRBD2. After removal of 2 bases from V and 3 bases from J, the junction contained 5 bases not matched to a gene. The CDR3 has 15 amino acids. Per the germline V gene, CDR1 is SGDLS and CDR2 is YYNGEE. CDR3 sequence reads: CASSVLAGDYNEQFF. The CDR3 nucleotides are TGTGCCAGCAGCGTGTTAGCGGGCGACTACAATGAGCAGTTCTTC.

The gene calls are TRBV7-3 and TRBJ2-2; the D is unclear. This CDR3 is 15 amino acids long. Germline V lookup: CDR1 SGHTA, CDR2 FQGTGA. Trimming shortened V by 3 bases and J by 1 base, and 9 bases separated the two germline ends. The CDR3: CASSFGIQNTGELFF. In DNA form, the CDR3 reads TGTGCCAGCAGCTTCGGAATTCAGAACACCGGGGAGCTGTTTTTT.

This chain connects TRBV29-1 to TRBJ1-2; D ambiguous. Germline V gene lookup returns CDR1 SQVTM and CDR2 ANQGSEA. Trimming took 1 base from V and 2 from J, leaving 8 bases between them. The CDR3 has 13 residues. For the CDR3, the DNA is TGCAGCGTTGAAGTTGCGACGAACTATGGCTACACCTTC. As protein: CSVEVATNYGYTF.

The chain couples TRBV7-2 to TRBJ2-5, with 9 bases identical to TRBD1. Trimming took 5 bases from V and 5 from J; bases not matched to a gene: 9. CDR3 length: 15 amino acids. Germline CDR1 reads SGHTA; CDR2 reads FQGNSA. CDR3 sequence: CASSVNRGRWETQYF. The CDR3 DNA reads as TGTGCCAGCAGCGTGAACAGGGGGCGGTGGGAGACCCAGTACTTC.

This chain uses TRBV7-3 with TRBJ2-6, with D hard to call. This CDR3 has 16 residues. With 5 bases removed from V and 1 base from J, the gap between germline ends came to 12 bases. The germline V gene encodes CDR1 SGHTA and CDR2 FQGTGA. The CDR3: CASSRRDGSGANVLTF. As DNA, the CDR3 is TGTGCCAGCAGCCGACGTGATGGATCTGGGGCCAACGTCCTGACTTTC.

The chain is built from TRBV19 and TRBJ2-5; 10 positions match TRBD2. CDR1 and CDR2 (germline): LNHDA, SQIVND (reference sequence). There are 15 residues in the CDR3. Germline trimming cut 1 base from V and 4 bases from J; bases unmatched to any gene: 3. CDR3: CASSIALAGVETQYF. For the CDR3, the DNA is TGTGCCAGTAGTATAGCTCTAGCGGGAGTAGAGACCCAGTACTTC.

V is TRBV9 and J is TRBJ1-1; 7 positions agree with TRBD1. After removal of 3 bases from V and 0 bases from J, the junction contained 2 bases not matched to a gene. CDR1 SGDLS and CDR2 YYNGEE come from the germline V gene. This CDR3 has 14 residues. The CDR3 reads CASSAQGMNTEAFF. Here the CDR3 DNA reads TGTGCCAGCAGCGCACAGGGGATGAACACTGAAGCTTTCTTT.

Concerning this clone itself: This sample includes further DNA sequences coding for the same CDR3. This sequence joins TRBV18 and TRBJ1-3; D is undetermined. Per the germline V gene, CDR1 is KGHSH and CDR2 is LQKENI. The ends were cut back, 0 bases at V and 0 bases at J, with 9 bases in the middle. This CDR3 spans 16 amino acids. The CDR3 loop reads CASSPPRVGSGNTIYF. CDR3 DNA: TGTGCCAGCTCACCACCGCGAGTGGGCTCTGGAAACACCATATATTTT. Looking up the rest from reference TRBV18 and TRBJ1-3 gives the full variable domain: NAGVMQNPRHLVRRRGQEARLRCSPMKGHSHVYWYRQLPEEGLKFMVYLQKENIIDESGMPKERFSAEFPKEGPSILRIQQVVRGDSAAYFCASSPPRVGSGNTIYFGEGSWLTVV.